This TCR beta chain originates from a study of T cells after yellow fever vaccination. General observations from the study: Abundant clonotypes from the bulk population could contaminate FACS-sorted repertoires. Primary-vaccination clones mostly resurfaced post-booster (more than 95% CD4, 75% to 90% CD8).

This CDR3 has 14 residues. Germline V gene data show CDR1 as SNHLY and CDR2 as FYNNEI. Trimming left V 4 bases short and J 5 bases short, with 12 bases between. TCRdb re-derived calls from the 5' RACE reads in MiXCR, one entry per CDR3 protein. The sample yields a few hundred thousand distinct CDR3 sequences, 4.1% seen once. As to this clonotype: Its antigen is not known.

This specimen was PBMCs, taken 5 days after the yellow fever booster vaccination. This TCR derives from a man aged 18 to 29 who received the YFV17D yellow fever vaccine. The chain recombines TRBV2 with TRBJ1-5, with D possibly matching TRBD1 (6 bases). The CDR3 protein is CASSGGQYDQPQHF. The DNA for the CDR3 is TGTGCCAGCAGTGGCGGACAGTACGATCAGCCCCAGCATTTT.